Following are 10 T cell receptor beta chains from one sample sequenced in a study of T cell responses to AZD1222 COVID-19 vaccine (dated by TCRdb to 2020 to 2023). Library preparation used the immunoSEQ multiplex PCR assay. As stored in TCRdb, this immuneACCESS dataset retains in-frame rearrangements with V and J assigned. A fraction of the clones does not appear; measured against another copy, unresolved V genes explain less than half of the discrepancy, and the remainder lacks a known reason. This sample lists about 160,000 clones; roughly 94% were detected once. Around 1.3% of the sample is taken by the ten largest. The time point label, as the study defines it: baseline before first vaccination. Sequenced material: peripheral blood, taken on day 0 of AZD1222 vaccination. Receptors were obtained from an adult in good health.

V and J are TRBV6-2 or TRBV6-3 and TRBJ1-1, with 8 bases identical to TRBD1. The CDR3 runs 16 residues. Germline V gives CDR1 MNHEY, CDR2 SVGEGT. Trimming cost V 6 bases and J 0 bases; bases outside gene matches: 9. This CDR3 reads CASSRPGTGMNTEAFF. CDR3 nucleotides: TGTGCCAGCAGCCGTCCCGGGACAGGAATGAACACTGAAGCTTTCTTT.

The chain employs TRBV7-8 and TRBJ1-5; TRBD1 matches at 8 bases. V shed 4 bases and J 2 bases; nucleotides not matched to a gene: 10. The CDR3 totals 17 residues. Per germline, CDR1 SGHVS and CDR2 FQNEAQ. The CDR3 here is CASSSTGQGGGNQPQHF. In DNA, the CDR3 is TGTGCCAGCAGCTCCACCGGACAGGGTGGCGGCAATCAGCCCCAGCATTTT. Full variable domain (outside the CDR3, taken from reference TRBV7-8 and TRBJ1-5): GAGVSQSPRYKVAKRGQDVALRCDPISGHVSLFWYQQALGQGPEFLTYFQNEAQLDKSGLPSDRFFAERPEGSVSTLKIQRTQQEDSAVYLCASSSTGQGGGNQPQHFGDGTRLSIL.

The chain uses TRBV19 and TRBJ1-5, with 7 bases that match TRBD1. Trimming removed 5 bases from V and 9 bases from J; junction bases left unmatched: 1. CDR3 length: 11 amino acids. Germline lookup yields CDR1 LNHDA and CDR2 SQIVND (reference sequence). The CDR3 region has the DNA TGTGCCAGTAGTCAGGGGGGGCCCCAGCATTTT. Encoded protein: CASSQGGPQHF.

J is TRBJ2-7 and V is TRBV6-5; 7 bases align to TRBD1. V shed 4 bases and J 1 base; nucleotides not matched to a gene: 4. CDR3 length: 14 residues. The germline V gene has CDR1 MNHEY and CDR2 SVGAGI. CDR3 sequence reads: CASSSSDRSYEQYV. As DNA, the CDR3 is TGTGCCAGCAGTTCCTCGGACAGGTCCTACGAGCAGTACGTC.

The chain carries TRBV18 and TRBJ1-4, with TRBD1 matching over 12 bases. The CDR3 contains 18 residues. Trimming at V came to 4 bases and at J to 0 bases, leaving 6 bases not matched to a gene. Germline-derived CDR1 and CDR2 are KGHSH and LQKENI. CDR3 bases: TGTGCCAGCTCACGGGACAGGGGGCTCGGTGCAACTAATGAAAAACTGTTTTTT. Translated: CASSRDRGLGATNEKLFF.

The chain uses TRBV7-9 and TRBJ2-7; D tentatively fits TRBD1 or TRBD2 (6 bases each). CDR1 and CDR2 from the germline V gene are SEHNR and FQNEAQ (reference sequence). V was trimmed by 7 bases and J by 1 base, leaving 14 bases between them. The CDR3 contains 14 residues. This CDR3 is CASTPEGGSYEQYV. The CDR3 nucleotides are TGTGCCAGCACCCCCGAGGGGGGATCCTACGAGCAGTACGTC.

The chain recombines TRBV11-2 with TRBJ1-5, with a possible D match to TRBD1 (6 bases). This CDR3 contains 13 residues. Germline CDR1 SGHAT, CDR2 FQNNGV. Trimming left V 5 bases short and J 5 bases short, with 10 bases between. The CDR3 here is CASSLQGDQPQHF. As DNA, the CDR3 is TGTGCCAGCAGCCTACAGGGAGATCAGCCCCAGCATTTT.

This clone has only one observation. V usage is TRBV10-1 and J usage is TRBJ1-1; D gene ambiguous. V was trimmed by 1 base and J by 1 base, leaving 19 bases between them. This CDR3 comprises 18 residues. Germline CDR1 and CDR2: WNHNN and SYGVQD (reference sequence). The CDR3 DNA reads as TGCGCCAGCAGTGAGTACCCGGCGGGTGGGCAGGCGAACACTGAAGCTTTCTTT. Translated, it gives CASSEYPAGGQANTEAFF.

V gene TRBV5-1 combines with J gene TRBJ1-2; D ambiguous. Per germline, CDR1 SGHRS and CDR2 YFSETQ. V was cut by 3 bases and J by 3 bases, with 21 bases left in between. The CDR3 contains 17 residues. The CDR3 sequence: CASSSVGPDALHYGYTF. The CDR3 nucleotides are TGCGCCAGCAGCTCAGTAGGGCCGGACGCTCTGCACTATGGCTACACCTTC.

The chain carries TRBV7-9 and TRBJ2-2; no clear D gene. V lost 5 bases, J lost 6 bases, and 7 bases lay in between. Per germline, CDR1 SEHNR and CDR2 FQNEAQ (reference sequence). This CDR3 comprises 12 residues. The CDR3 loop reads CASSLPPGELFF. CDR3 DNA sequence: TGTGCCAGCAGCCTCCCTCCCGGGGAGCTGTTTTTT.